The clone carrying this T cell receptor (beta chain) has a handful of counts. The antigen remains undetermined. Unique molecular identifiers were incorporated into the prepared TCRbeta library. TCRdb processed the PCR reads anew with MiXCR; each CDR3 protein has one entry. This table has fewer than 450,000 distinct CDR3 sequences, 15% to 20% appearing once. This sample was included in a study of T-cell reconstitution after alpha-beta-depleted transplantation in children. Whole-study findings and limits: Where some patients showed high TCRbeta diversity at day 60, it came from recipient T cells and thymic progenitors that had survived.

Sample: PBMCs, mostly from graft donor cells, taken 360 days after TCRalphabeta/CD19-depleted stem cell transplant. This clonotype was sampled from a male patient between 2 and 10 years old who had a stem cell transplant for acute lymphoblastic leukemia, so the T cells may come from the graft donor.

The CDR3 loop is CASSSRTGAYEQYF. CDR3 in DNA: TGTGCCAGCAGTTCTCGGACAGGGGCCTACGAGCAGTACTTC. The chain is built from TRBV27 and TRBJ2-7; TRBD1 matches at 9 bases. J was trimmed by 2 bases and V by 4 bases; bases with no gene match: 3. The CDR3 extends over 14 amino acids. CDR1 MNHEY and CDR2 SMNVEV come from the germline V gene (reference sequence).